The clone carrying this T cell receptor (beta chain) was counted ten times or more. As yet, its antigen is unknown. Germline V gives CDR1 SGHRS, CDR2 YFSETQ. This CDR3 has 16 amino acids. V gave up 4 bases and J gave up 1 base, with 12 bases separating them. All of the isolated RNA was reverse transcribed, so expressed TCRB transcripts were sequenced. Only in-frame clones appear in the TCRdb table, and some are missing; sequencing was by immunoSEQ multiplex PCR. The profile covers about 240,000 clones, with around a quarter appearing a single time and approximately 4% taken by the ten largest. This record comes from a study of beta chain features in type 1 diabetes. As for the study in general: Healthy donors and patients had similar age, gender and cell yields.

Overall study findings and caveats: Type 1 diabetes patients showed fewer insertions and more deletions at VDJ junctions.

This clonotype was sampled from a man aged 25-45 years in good health. Material: central memory CD4+ T cells from blood. The rearrangement joins TRBV5-1 to TRBJ2-6; D is uncertain. The CDR3 DNA is TGCGCCAGCAGCCCGACCTCGGGTTCTGGGGCCAACGTCCTGACTTTC. Its protein product is CASSPTSGSGANVLTF.